This passage covers 10 T cell receptor beta chains from one sample sequenced in a study of control samples from healthy donors and cancer patients. Libraries were prepared by immunoSEQ multiplex PCR; TCRdb keeps only in-frame clonotypes and omits some of them. Among 25,000 to 30,000 clones, 70% to 90% were seen once, and the ten largest hold approximately 3.6%. The sequencing input was formalin-fixed, paraffin-embedded tissue. The source is a female donor with melanoma.

V usage is TRBV7-2 and J usage is TRBJ2-7; D is undetermined. V was pared by 5 bases and J by 3 bases, with 14 bases between. CDR3 length: 14 residues. Germline-derived CDR1 and CDR2 are SGHTA and FQGNSA. The CDR3 coding sequence is TGTGCCAGCAGCCCAACATCCCAAGGCTACGAGCAGTACTTC. It encodes CASSPTSQGYEQYF.

J is TRBJ2-7 and V is TRBV4-2; possibly TRBD1 for D (6 bases). Germline values: CDR1 LGHNA, CDR2 YNFKEQ. Deletions cut 0 bases from V and 3 bases from J, with 24 bases between. CDR3 length equals 19 residues. The CDR3 region is CASSQEEVGGGPRDYEQYF. CDR3 sequence (DNA): TGTGCCAGCAGCCAAGAAGAAGTTGGGGGCGGACCCAGGGACTACGAGCAGTACTTC.

The gene calls are TRBV11-2 and TRBJ1-1, with D unresolved. The V gene's germline CDR1 is SGHAT and CDR2 FQNNGV. V was pared by 1 base and J by 0 bases, with 9 bases between. The CDR3 has 15 residues. DNA for the CDR3: TGTGCCAGCAGCTTAGTGCAGAGGGTGAACACTGAAGCTTTCTTT. It yields the protein CASSLVQRVNTEAFF.

This rearrangement joins TRBV6-5 to TRBJ2-7, with D possibly being TRBD1 (5 bases). Trimming took off 7 bases at V and 3 bases at J, with 10 bases between the two ends. CDR1 MNHEY and CDR2 SVGAGI come from the germline V gene. This CDR3 region has 12 residues. Written as DNA, the CDR3 is TGTGCCAGCATAGGGGCACACTACGAGCAGTACTTC. Translated: CASIGAHYEQYF.

The J gene is TRBJ2-7, the V gene TRBV5-1; tentatively, D is TRBD2 (6 bases). The germline V gene encodes CDR1 SGHRS and CDR2 YFSETQ. The length of the CDR3 is 15 residues. The germline V and J ends were trimmed by 3 bases and 2 bases, with 15 bases remaining between them. The CDR3 nucleotides read TGCGCCAGCAGCTATGGGGGGACGGGTACCTACGAGCAGTACTTC. This gives the protein CASSYGGTGTYEQYF.

V usage is TRBV15 and J usage is TRBJ1-5; D remains ambiguous. The CDR3 sequence is 12 residues long. Trimming stripped 1 base from V and 4 bases from J, with 2 bases between. CDR1 is LNHNV and CDR2 is YYDKDF in the germline V gene (reference sequence). Here the CDR3 reads CATSRANQPQHF. The CDR3 bases are TGTGCCACCAGCAGAGCAAATCAGCCCCAGCATTTT.

The chain recombines TRBV7-2 with TRBJ2-7; tentatively, D is TRBD1 (6 bases). Germline loops: CDR1 SGHTA, CDR2 FQGNSA. The CDR3 has 15 amino acids. Trimming took 1 base from V and 3 from J, leaving 13 bases between them. The CDR3 region is CASSLGDNPFYEQYF. DNA for the CDR3: TGTGCCAGCAGCTTAGGGGACAACCCTTTCTACGAGCAGTACTTC. The full variable domain, rest sourced from reference TRBV7-2 and TRBJ2-7, is GAGVSQSPSNKVTEKGKDVELRCDPISGHTALYWYRQSLGQGLEFLIYFQGNSAPDKSGLPSDRFSAERTGGSVSTLTIQRTQQEDSAVYLCASSLGDNPFYEQYFGPGTRLTVT.

CDR3 sequence: CASSALGGAQETQYF. The CDR3 nucleotides are TGTGCCAGCAGCGCTCTCGGGGGGGCCCAAGAGACCCAGTACTTC. The rearrangement uses TRBV9 and TRBJ2-5; 8 positions agree with TRBD2. J gave up 1 base and V 3 bases, and 5 bases lay outside the gene matches. Germline lookup yields CDR1 SGDLS and CDR2 YYNGEE. The CDR3 has 15 amino acids.

Comment on this clone: The junction does not match germline at one end; this may be a read error. The chain employs TRBV7-7 and TRBJ1-1; possibly TRBD1 for D (6 bases). Per germline, CDR1 SSHAT and CDR2 FNYEAQ (reference sequence). The CDR3 contains 13 residues. In nucleotides, the CDR3 is TGTGCTAGCAGCTCAGGGGTAGCAAGTGAAGCTTTCTTT. It specifies CASSSGVASEAFF.

This CDR3 reads CASSREGPWTSGGTDTQYF. The CDR3 bases are TGTGCCAGCAGCCGGGAGGGACCCTGGACTAGCGGGGGCACAGATACGCAGTATTTT. This chain links TRBV27 with TRBJ2-3, with 12 bases aligning to TRBD2. The ends lost 6 bases at V and 1 base at J; junction bases unmatched: 14. Germline V gene lookup returns CDR1 MNHEY and CDR2 SMNVEV (reference sequence). The CDR3 sequence is 19 residues long.